These T cell receptor beta chains were read from a single sample in a study of human T cells and chemical hapten exposure. TCRdb re-called the RACE reads through MiXCR, storing one row per CDR3 protein. The data show roughly 150,000 distinct CDR3 sequences, roughly a quarter seen once. Source: whole blood, taken in connection with sensitization to the hapten diphenylcyclopropenone (DPC). These receptors all stem from a woman under 30 with alopecia areata. Some clones in this sample may be carry-over from other donors' samples. The CDR3 runs from the conserved cysteine through the conserved F or W. The D gene is left open where the match is weak. Not all rows give a size; the values are once, few, many and, for expanded clones, a class.

clone size,J gene,V gene,D gene,CDR3 protein,CDR3 DNA
-,TRBJ1-5,TRBV6-1,-,CASRPDAEGGPQHF,TGTGCCAGCAGACCCGATGCAGAGGGGGGGCCCCAGCATTTT
many,TRBJ2-5,TRBV18,-,CASSRGNQETQYF,TGTGCCAGCTCACGGGGGAACCAAGAGACCCAGTACTTC
once,TRBJ2-5,TRBV29-1,-,CSVEDQGNQETQYF,TGCAGCGTTGAAGATCAAGGCAACCAAGAGACCCAGTACTTC
-,TRBJ2-1,TRBV5-1,-,CASSSGTPYNEQFF,TGCGCCAGCAGCTCCGGGACGCCCTACAATGAGCAGTTCTTC
-,TRBJ2-7,TRBV4-3,TRBD2,CASSPSGTAVEQYF,TGCGCCAGCAGCCCTAGCGGGACTGCCGTCGAGCAGTACTTC
-,TRBJ2-5,TRBV4-2,-,CASSQELGPRKTQYF,TGTGCCAGCAGCCAAGAGCTAGGGCCTAGAAAGACCCAGTACTTC
many,TRBJ2-2,TRBV4-1,-,CASSPGLSQITGELFF,TGCGCCAGCAGCCCGGGACTCTCACAGATTACCGGGGAGCTGTTTTTT
few,TRBJ1-1,TRBV18,-,CASSQPGRDTEAFF,TGTGCCAGCTCACAACCCGGGAGGGACACTGAAGCTTTCTTT
few,TRBJ1-5,TRBV6-2/TRBV6-3,-,CASSYGDQPQHF,TGTGCCAGCAGTTACGGGGATCAGCCCCAGCATTTT
few,TRBJ1-3,TRBV18,-,CASSPAGMGNTIYF,TGTGCCAGCTCACCAGCAGGGATGGGAAACACCATATATTTT
-,TRBJ2-7,TRBV7-2,-,CASSSGGEQYF,TGTGCCAGCAGCTCCGGGGGAGAGCAGTACTTC
-,TRBJ2-6,TRBV9,-,CASSTRSGKGAGANVLTF,TGTGCCAGCAGCACCCGTAGTGGGAAAGGGGCTGGGGCCAACGTCCTGACTTTC
-,TRBJ2-2,TRBV30,TRBD2,CAWGPGLAIGELFF,TGTGCCTGGGGACCGGGACTAGCTATCGGGGAGCTGTTTTTT
-,TRBJ2-1,TRBV9,-,CASGGTSSYNEQFF,TGTGCCAGCGGGGGGACCAGCTCCTACAATGAGCAGTTCTTC
-,TRBJ1-3,TRBV9,-,CASSVKGSISGNTIYF,TGTGCCAGCAGCGTCAAGGGATCGATCTCTGGAAACACCATATATTTT
many,TRBJ1-2,TRBV29-1,TRBD1,CSVVTGNYGYTF,TGCAGCGTTGTGACAGGGAACTATGGCTACACCTTC
-,TRBJ1-4,TRBV4-1,-,CASSWTYEKLFF,TGCGCCAGCAGCTGGACGTACGAAAAACTGTTTTTT
-,TRBJ1-2,TRBV5-1,-,CASRRDFNYGYTF,TGCGCCAGCAGGCGCGACTTCAACTATGGCTACACCTTC
-,TRBJ2-2,TRBV6-2/TRBV6-3,-,CASIDFSRVGANTGELFF,TGTGCCAGCATCGACTTTTCTCGGGTAGGCGCGAACACCGGGGAGCTGTTTTTT
-,TRBJ2-7,TRBV4-3,-,CASSQTGNVYEQYF,TGCGCCAGCAGCCAAACAGGAAATGTCTACGAGCAGTACTTC
-,TRBJ2-5,TRBV9,TRBD2,CASSVGLAGVGETQYF,TGTGCCAGCAGCGTAGGACTAGCGGGAGTAGGGGAGACCCAGTACTTC
-,TRBJ1-5,TRBV20-1,TRBD1,CSARDQMTGRGQPQHF,TGCAGTGCTAGAGATCAAATGACAGGGCGGGGTCAGCCCCAGCATTTT
-,TRBJ1-2,TRBV3-1,-,CASSRLWGSKRYGYGYTF,TGTGCCAGCAGCCGGTTATGGGGATCAAAACGGTATGGCTATGGCTACACCTTC
-,TRBJ2-3,TRBV28,TRBD2,CASSLLLAVPDTQYF,TGTGCCAGCAGTTTATTACTAGCGGTTCCAGATACGCAGTATTTT
-,TRBJ1-1,TRBV30,-,CAWIEGWDTEAFF,TGTGCCTGGATCGAGGGGTGGGACACTGAAGCTTTCTTT
-,TRBJ2-2,TRBV9,-,CASSVDANTGELFF,TGTGCCAGCAGCGTAGATGCGAACACCGGGGAGCTGTTTTTT
-,TRBJ2-1,TRBV20-1,-,CSAHRVDEQFF,TGCAGTGCACACCGCGTGGATGAGCAGTTCTTC
few,TRBJ2-7,TRBV6-1,-,CASSPRETHEQYF,TGTGCCAGCAGTCCGCGTGAGACCCACGAGCAGTACTTC
few,TRBJ2-2,TRBV29-1,TRBD2,CSVPKAGANTGELFF,TGCAGCGTCCCTAAAGCGGGAGCGAACACCGGGGAGCTGTTTTTT
-,TRBJ1-2,TRBV9,-,CASSVEAGSYGYTF,TGTGCCAGCAGCGTAGAGGCAGGGAGCTATGGCTACACCTTC